A single sample is the source of the 22 T cell receptor beta chains below, sequenced in a study of T-cell reconstitution after alpha-beta-depleted transplantation in children. Preparation of the TCRbeta library used unique molecular identifiers. TCRdb used MiXCR to reprocess the PCR reads, holding one entry per CDR3 protein. This table holds about 980,000 distinct CDR3 sequences, about 29% found once. Sequenced material: PBMCs, mostly from graft donor cells, taken 360 days after TCRalphabeta/CD19-depleted stem cell transplant. These TCRs come from a boy in the first two years of life who had a stem cell transplant for SCID, so the T cells may come from the graft donor.

The V call is TRBV2, the J call TRBJ2-5; D unclear. V was cut by 5 bases and J by 2 bases, with 9 bases left in between. Germline V CDR1 and CDR2: SNHLY, FYNNEI. The CDR3 is made up of 13 amino acids. The CDR3 coding sequence is TGTGCCAGCAGTTCGGACCTACAAGAGACCCAGTACTTC. Its protein product is CASSSDLQETQYF. Based on the CDR3 plus reference TRBV2 and TRBJ2-5, the full variable domain is EPEVTQTPSHQVTQMGQEVILRCVPISNHLYFYWYRQILGQKVEFLVSFYNNEISEKSEIFDDQFSVERPDGSNFTLKIRSTKLEDSAMYFCASSSDLQETQYFGPGTRLLVL.

This clonotype was recorded once. The chain recombines TRBV12-5 with TRBJ2-4, with a weak D call TRBD1 (6 bases). V shed 1 base and J shed 0 bases, with 22 bases lying between them. The CDR3 extends over 20 amino acids. Germline-derived CDR1 and CDR2 are LGHNT and FRNRAP. The CDR3, as DNA: TGTGCTAGTGGTTTGGCGTATAAGACAGGCTCCATGATAGCCAAAAACATTCAGTACTTC. This translates into CASGLAYKTGSMIAKNIQYF.

The V and J genes are TRBV18 and TRBJ1-1; 11 positions match TRBD1. The germline V gene encodes CDR1 KGHSH and CDR2 LQKENI. V lost 3 bases, J lost 5 bases, and 8 bases stayed unmatched. The CDR3 loop spans 16 amino acids. DNA for the CDR3: TGTGCCAGCTCACCGTGGACAGGGGGCGCCGGAACTGAAGCTTTCTTT. Residues: CASSPWTGGAGTEAFF.

This clonotype was observed at least ten times. This chain links TRBV7-7 with TRBJ2-5; D is perhaps TRBD2 (5 bases). There are 15 residues in the CDR3. Germline V gene sequence: CDR1 SSHAT, CDR2 FNYEAQ (reference sequence). The V end was cut by 3 bases, the J end by 5 bases, with 16 bases between. CDR3 sequence reads: CASSLGIGSTETQYF. CDR3 nucleotide sequence: TGTGCCAGCAGCTTGGGGATAGGGAGTACGGAGACCCAGTACTTC.

The chain has TRBV28 and TRBJ2-2, with 7 positions matching TRBD1. The CDR3 totals 15 residues. With 7 bases clipped from V and 4 bases from J, the junction kept 9 bases outside the gene matches. Germline assignment: CDR1 MDHEN and CDR2 SYDVKM. In DNA, the CDR3 is TGTGCCAGCAATGGAAGGGGGCTTGGCACCGGGGAGCTGTTTTTT. It yields the protein CASNGRGLGTGELFF.

Only one count was recorded for this clonotype. Germline is not matched at one junction end, which may reflect a read error. The chain employs TRBV12-3 or TRBV12-4 and TRBJ1-3, with D unclear. The CDR3 has 13 amino acids. The CDR3 protein is CPSSFHSGNTIYF. CDR3 nucleotides: TGTCCCAGCAGTTTTCACTCTGGAAACACCATATATTTT.

This clonotype was seen a few times. The J gene is TRBJ2-3, the V gene TRBV5-5, with D perhaps matching TRBD1 (6 bases). The V gene lost 2 bases and the J gene lost 4 bases, with 8 bases spanning the gap. Germline V lookup: CDR1 SGHKS, CDR2 YYEKEE (reference sequence). The CDR3 has 13 amino acids. The CDR3 sequence: CASSFNRADTQYF. DNA for the CDR3: TGTGCCAGCAGCTTTAACAGGGCAGATACGCAGTATTTT.

This clonotype was counted between two and nine times. V usage is TRBV5-1 and J usage is TRBJ1-1; 9 bases line up with TRBD1. The CDR3 sequence is 16 residues long. Trimming at V came to 0 bases and at J to 3 bases, leaving 6 bases not matched to a gene. The germline CDR1 and CDR2 sequences are SGHRS and YFSETQ. The CDR3 DNA follows: TGCGCCAGCAGCTTGGCCTGGGGACAGGGCGACACTGAAGCTTTCTTT. It encodes CASSLAWGQGDTEAFF. Based on the CDR3 plus reference TRBV5-1 and TRBJ1-1, the full variable domain is KAGVTQTPRYLIKTRGQQVTLSCSPISGHRSVSWYQQTPGQGLQFLFEYFSETQRNKGNFPGRFSGRQFSNSRSEMNVSTLELGDSALYLCASSLAWGQGDTEAFFGQGTRLTVV.

This clonotype was found a few times. The rearrangement links TRBV9 to TRBJ2-3; 11 bases map to TRBD1. This CDR3 has 14 residues. V was pared by 2 bases and J by 6 bases, with 2 bases of the junction left unmatched. Germline V gene sequence: CDR1 SGDLS, CDR2 YYNGEE. The CDR3 nucleotides read TGTGCCAGCAGCGTTCGGACAGGGGGCGATACGCAGTATTTT. Protein sequence: CASSVRTGGDTQYF.

In this sample, this clonotype turned up many times. The chain recombines TRBV20-1 with TRBJ2-1; 11 bases are a match to TRBD2. CDR1 and CDR2 (germline): DFQATT, SNEGSKA (reference sequence). The CDR3 runs 13 residues. CDR3 sequence: CSRLAGRGDEQFF. CDR3 coding DNA: TGCAGCAGACTAGCGGGGCGGGGCGATGAGCAGTTCTTC.

This chain links TRBV20-1 with TRBJ1-5; D remains unclear. Germline V gene lookup returns CDR1 DFQATT and CDR2 SNEGSKA (reference sequence). This CDR3 contains 12 residues. Trimming removed 7 bases from V and 3 bases from J, with 10 bases in between. The CDR3 DNA reads as TGCAGTGTATCAGACCCCAATCAGCCCCAGCATTTT. Its translation: CSVSDPNQPQHF.

This clonotype was picked up a small number of times. V and J are TRBV5-1 and TRBJ2-5; D is unclear. Germline V CDR1 and CDR2: SGHRS, YFSETQ. V lost 0 bases, J lost 4 bases, and 7 bases lay in between. The CDR3 contains 13 residues. The CDR3 protein is CASSLELAETQYF. CDR3 DNA: TGCGCCAGCAGCTTGGAGTTGGCAGAGACCCAGTACTTC.

There are a few counts of this clonotype. This chain joins TRBV15 and TRBJ2-3; D perhaps matches TRBD2 (5 bases). CDR3 length equals 16 residues. Germline assignment: CDR1 LNHNV and CDR2 YYDKDF (reference sequence). The V end was cut by 1 base, the J end by 3 bases, with 14 bases between. The CDR3 here is CATSRGASGLTDTQYF. The CDR3 DNA reads TGTGCCACCAGCAGAGGCGCGTCGGGATTGACAGATACGCAGTATTTT.

There are a few counts of this clonotype. The chain has TRBV20-1 and TRBJ1-1, with D unresolved. Germline lookup yields CDR1 DFQATT and CDR2 SNEGSKA (reference sequence). V was pared by 3 bases and J by 10 bases, with 15 bases between. The CDR3 totals 12 residues. The CDR3 reads CSARGDYPAAFF. The CDR3 DNA reads TGCAGTGCTAGGGGAGACTACCCGGCAGCTTTCTTT.

The chain links TRBV12-3 or TRBV12-4 to TRBJ2-1; 7 bases are a match to TRBD2. The CDR3 is 15 residues long. After removal of 2 bases from V and 10 bases from J, the junction contained 11 bases not matched to a gene. CDR3 residues: CASSLINRIAGEQFF. DNA of the CDR3: TGTGCCAGCAGTTTAATTAACCGAATAGCGGGCGAGCAGTTCTTC.

The rearrangement links TRBV15 to TRBJ2-5; D is possibly TRBD2 (5 bases). From germline, CDR1 is LNHNV and CDR2 YYDKDF (reference sequence). V was trimmed by 3 bases and J by 3 bases, leaving 26 bases between them. The CDR3 consists of 19 residues. The CDR3 loop is CATSRFRGIGGAREETQYF. CDR3 coding DNA: TGTGCCACCAGCAGGTTCAGAGGGATCGGAGGCGCGAGGGAAGAGACCCAGTACTTC.

This chain links TRBV10-3 with TRBJ1-2; perhaps TRBD1 as D (5 bases). V lost 7 bases and J lost 7, with 10 bases in between. This CDR3 comprises 11 residues. CDR1 is ENHRY, CDR2 SYGVKD, per germline. This CDR3 reads CAIMGESGYTF. The CDR3 DNA sequence: TGTGCCATCATGGGGGAGTCTGGCTACACCTTC.

The rearrangement joins TRBV28 to TRBJ2-7; D ambiguous. Trimming removed 1 base at V and 2 bases at J, with 18 bases between. This CDR3 is built from 17 residues. Per the germline V gene, CDR1 is MDHEN and CDR2 is SYDVKM. The CDR3 DNA reads TGTGCCAGCAGTTTATCCACCGAAGGCCTACGGGCCTACGAGCAGTACTTC. This encodes CASSLSTEGLRAYEQYF.

The V and J genes are TRBV7-2 and TRBJ2-7, with D hard to call. From germline, CDR1 is SGHTA and CDR2 FQGNSA. This CDR3 comprises 15 residues. V was cut by 3 bases and J by 3 bases, with 15 bases left in between. In DNA form, the CDR3 reads TGTGCCAGCAGCTTGGAGTCCCTCCCCCTCTACGAGCAGTACTTC. It yields the protein CASSLESLPLYEQYF.

V gene TRBV29-1 combines with J gene TRBJ2-5; 7 nucleotides line up with TRBD1. The length of the CDR3 is 15 residues. The germline V gene has CDR1 SQVTM and CDR2 ANQGSEA. Trimming at V came to 6 bases and at J to 5 bases, leaving 15 bases not matched to a gene. The CDR3 loop is CSVWRQGLKSETQYF. In DNA, the CDR3 is TGCAGCGTGTGGCGACAGGGATTGAAGTCTGAGACCCAGTACTTC.

V is TRBV5-1 and J is TRBJ2-1, with D possibly matching TRBD1 (6 bases). V was shortened by 0 bases and J by 7 bases, with 14 bases between the two germline ends. The germline V gene has CDR1 SGHRS and CDR2 YFSETQ. CDR3 length equals 15 residues. The CDR3 bases are TGCGCCAGCAGCTTGGCCGACAGGCTCGTGAATGAGCAGTTCTTC. Its translation is CASSLADRLVNEQFF.

This clonotype was detected only a few times. CDR3 protein: CASSLGGGVSYEQYF. DNA of the CDR3: TGCGCCAGCAGCTTGGGGGGCGGGGTGTCCTACGAGCAGTACTTC. This chain uses TRBV5-1 with TRBJ2-7; possible D gene TRBD2, 6 bases. The CDR3 consists of 15 residues. V shed 0 bases and J shed 1 base, with 11 bases lying between them. The germline gives CDR1 SGHRS, CDR2 YFSETQ.